The TCR beta chain described here comes from a study of spatial heterogeneity in lung cancer (dated by TCRdb to between 2017 and 2020). Study-wide context: Donors were 70 or so patients with early-stage, untreated non-small cell lung cancer from the lung TRACERx cohort. Follow-up PBMC samples were sequenced whenever available, and the median time to follow-up was 2 to 3 years after resection. Beta-chain transcripts were consistently detected in greater numbers than alpha-chain transcripts, which likely reflected higher beta-chain transcript abundance. In the raw uncorrected reads, each unique combination of TCR and UMI appeared more than ten times on average. In non-small cell lung cancer, the study quantitatively compared TCR alpha and beta repertoires across several tumor regions, matched nontumor lung, and blood. Nonsynonymous mutation counts, determined by whole-exome sequencing of tumor tissue, were related to TCR repertoire features. At surgery, both alpha and beta chains were TCR-sequenced in some 220 tumor regions, about 64 matched nontumor lung samples and 56 PBMC samples. General findings and caveats noted by the study authors: Confirming at a functional level the hypothesis that regional TCRs recognize regional mutations was considered to require additional single-cell paired TCR alpha and beta sequencing. Ubiquitous expanded tumor TCRs were found in blood more often at tumor resection than at routine follow-up. Only approximately 13 patients were included in the comparisons of baseline and follow-up blood repertoires.

The method behind the library was 5' RACE. The data were produced on a NextSeq 500. In the TCR library protocol, a unique molecular identifier was attached to each TCR cDNA molecule so that PCR and sequencing errors could be corrected. Per the authors' processing: TCR identification, UMI-based error correction and CDR3 extraction were performed with Decombinator tools. TCRs above a frequency of 2 per 1,000, corresponding to the top 1% of the tumor frequency distribution, were defined as expanded. Renyi diversity was calculated using the R vegan package after each repertoire was subsampled 100 times to 5,000 TCRs. To build CDR3 similarity networks, amino acid triplet string-kernel similarity was used, and CDR3s were connected when their pairwise similarity was above 0.82. The public reads were quality trimmed at Q25 with fastp and then assembled into clones with MiXCR by TCRdb, keeping productive beta chains. All rows with the same CDR3 protein become a single entry with the most common DNA and genes. The V and J calls, along with clone size, are taken from TCRdb and not from the paper's own processing. This sample lists 100,000 to 120,000 distinct CDR3 sequences; 10% to 13% were detected once. Roughly 26% of the sample belongs to the ten largest clones.

In the case of this clonotype: The clone's antigen remains unknown. No much larger clone is present one base from it, and per-base qualities are unavailable.

The germline V gene provides CDR1 MNHEY and CDR2 SVGAGI. The CDR3 has 16 amino acids, counting the end cysteine and phenylalanine. The sequence is cut down to CDR3 DNA, 48 bases in frame from base 1. V drops 6 bases and J drops 0 bases, leaving 17 bases in between. Reading the label with the study, this specimen's time point is: blood at routine non-recurrence follow-up after resection. TCR sequencing used whole RNA extracted from tumor and nontumor lung tissue, or from cryopreserved PBMC samples, without cell sorting. Only patients for whom sufficient RNA was available from at least two tumor regions were selected for TCR sequencing.

This TCR derives from a female donor with early-stage non-small cell lung cancer. The input for sequencing was PBMCs, taken at follow-up. The chain was built from TRBV6-5 and TRBJ1-1; no D gene call is confident. The DNA reads as follows: TGTGCCAGCAGAAACGGCTACGCAGCTGTGAACACTGAAGCTTTCTTT. This encodes CASRNGYAAVNTEAFF.